These 5 T cell receptor beta chains originate from one sample sequenced in a study of blood T cell repertoires in COVID-19. The protocol was immunoSEQ multiplex PCR, while the TCRdb copy is restricted to in-frame clones and leaves out a portion. The profile shows about 67,000 clones, about 82% of them singletons. Sample: peripheral blood. The receptors shown here come from a human donor in a cohort sampled during active COVID-19.

The gene calls are TRBV11-2 and TRBJ2-3; possible D gene TRBD2, 5 bases. CDR1 and CDR2 from the germline V gene are SGHAT and FQNNGV. The CDR3 totals 14 residues. The V end lost 1 base, the J end lost 6 bases, and 11 bases lay between the germline ends. The CDR3 sequence is CASSLVRQRDTQYF. CDR3 nucleotides: TGTGCCAGCAGCTTAGTTCGGCAGCGGGATACGCAGTATTTT.

CDR3 sequence (DNA): TGTGCCAGCAGCGTTGGACAGGACAATCAGCCCCAGCATTTT. This encodes CASSVGQDNQPQHF. V and J are TRBV9 and TRBJ1-5; TRBD1 agrees at 7 bases. CDR3 size: 14 residues. Looked up from germline, CDR1 is SGDLS and CDR2 is YYNGEE. J was trimmed by 3 bases and V by 2 bases; bases with no gene match: 2.

The chain is built from TRBV7-8 and TRBJ1-4; 11 bases are shared with TRBD1. The germline V gene has CDR1 SGHVS and CDR2 FQNEAQ. The CDR3 contains 16 residues. The V segment lost 5 bases and the J segment 7 bases; nucleotides outside the gene matches: 9. The CDR3 here is CASSLGQGATGEKLFF. The CDR3 DNA follows: TGTGCCAGCAGCCTTGGACAGGGGGCGACGGGTGAAAAACTGTTTTTT.

V and J are TRBV6-5 and TRBJ2-5, with 7 bases lining up with TRBD1. Germline V gene data show CDR1 as MNHEY and CDR2 as SVGAGI. J lost 5 bases, V lost 8 bases, and 11 bases had no gene match. The CDR3 is made up of 14 amino acids. The CDR3 nucleotides are TGTGCCAGCTACCCACCGACAGGGTTTGAGACCCAGTACTTC. This encodes CASYPPTGFETQYF.

This chain uses TRBV11-2 with TRBJ1-1, with D uncertain. Trimming left V 4 bases short and J 1 base short, with 7 bases between. The germline V gene encodes CDR1 SGHAT and CDR2 FQNNGV. The length of the CDR3 is 13 residues. DNA for the CDR3: TGTGCCAGCAGCTCTTTACAGAACACTGAAGCTTTCTTT. Translated: CASSSLQNTEAFF.